This T cell receptor beta chain is drawn from a study of cytomegalovirus exposure and HLA in healthy donors. About the research overall: Of all 400 or so donors who were genotyped, 81% belonged to the Caucasian-associated ancestry cluster.

This CDR3 comprises 15 residues. Germline CDR1 reads SGHAT; CDR2 reads FQNNGV. J was trimmed by 6 bases and V by 3 bases; bases with no gene match: 10. Study-wide results and limits: Roughly uniform sequencing depth across donors was assumed, possibly incorrectly.

Primers included in the PCR were 60 Vbeta and 13 Jbeta primers. Authors' data handling: Around 10 million of the about 80 million unique TCR beta chains counted in a later analysis were shared. Clones were read by immunoSEQ multiplex PCR, and TCRdb kept only the in-frame ones, dropping some. The DNA was the basis for D and trimming; V, J and clone size are from that table. The sample gives some 150,000 clones, 79% of which show up once; 6% to 6.5% is in the top ten. Comment on this clone: No antigen is known for it.

The V and J genes are TRBV11-2 and TRBJ2-7; 8 positions agree with TRBD1. Sequencing used PBMCs. The TCR originated in a man in his fifties in good health and CMV-seropositive. The CDR3 region is CASSFNRGASIEQYF. CDR3 bases: TGTGCCAGCAGCTTTAACAGGGGGGCGAGTATCGAGCAGTACTTC.